One and the same sample provided the 12 T cell receptor beta chains below, sequenced in a study of human T cells and chemical hapten exposure. Time point in this sample: patch test 1, 2 weeks after DPC sensitization. Treatment: therapeutic diphenylcyclopropenone sensitization with weekly scalp DPC. In TCRdb, the RACE reads were re-called with MiXCR into one record per CDR3 protein. The sample has under 65,000 distinct CDR3 sequences, around 9% seen once; the top ten hold less than 5%. This material consisted of whole blood, taken in connection with sensitization to the hapten diphenylcyclopropenone (DPC). All receptors derive from a woman in her fifties or sixties with alopecia areata. Some clones in this sample may be carry-over from other donors' samples.

In its sample, this clonotype was seen many times. The rearrangement joins TRBV7-2 to TRBJ2-1, with D tentatively TRBD2 (6 bases). This CDR3 region has 16 residues. Germline-derived CDR1 and CDR2 are SGHTA and FQGNSA. Trimming removed 1 base at V and 1 base at J, with 11 bases between. CDR3 bases: TGTGCCAGCAGCTTAGAAGGCGGGATTTCCTACAATGAGCAGTTCTTC. This sequence encodes CASSLEGGISYNEQFF.

This clonotype was counted many times. This chain joins TRBV4-3 and TRBJ2-1; TRBD2 aligns across 7 bases. Per germline, CDR1 LGHNA and CDR2 YSLEER. The J segment lost 0 bases and the V segment lost 3 bases, leaving 5 bases of the junction unmatched. The CDR3 length is 16 residues. CDR3 amino acids: CASSHASGSSYNEQFF. In DNA form, the CDR3 reads TGCGCCAGCAGCCACGCTAGCGGCAGCTCCTACAATGAGCAGTTCTTC.

This chain connects TRBV2 to TRBJ2-2, with 7 bases identical to TRBD1. Germline loops: CDR1 SNHLY, CDR2 FYNNEI. The V segment lost 6 bases and the J segment 6 bases; nucleotides outside the gene matches: 4. The CDR3 runs 13 residues. The CDR3 loop is CASREQGPGELFF. Here the CDR3 DNA reads TGTGCCAGCAGGGAACAGGGGCCCGGGGAGCTGTTTTTT.

This clonotype was picked up many times. The chain combines TRBV7-9 with TRBJ1-6; D might be TRBD1 (5 bases). The V end was cut by 5 bases, the J end by 9 bases, with 8 bases between. The CDR3 extends over 12 amino acids. The germline V gene encodes CDR1 SEHNR and CDR2 FQNEAQ (reference sequence). CDR3 loop: CASSPGTSPLHF. The CDR3 DNA reads TGTGCCAGCAGCCCAGGGACTTCACCCCTCCACTTT.

This clonotype was recorded many times. V and J are TRBV19 and TRBJ2-1; D perhaps matches TRBD2 (6 bases). The ends were cut back, 1 base at V and 1 base at J, with 11 bases in the middle. The CDR3 length is 16 residues. Germline CDR1 LNHDA, CDR2 SQIVND (reference sequence). CDR3 amino acids: CASSIGRERSYNEQFF. Written as DNA, the CDR3 is TGTGCCAGTAGTATAGGGCGGGAAAGGTCCTACAATGAGCAGTTCTTC.

This clonotype was found many times. The CDR3 region has the DNA TGTGCCAGCAGCCCGCCGGACAGACTTAAGCAGTTCTTC. Translation gives CASSPPDRLKQFF. This chain links TRBV7-6 with TRBJ2-1; weak D call: TRBD1 (6 bases). The germline V gene has CDR1 SGHVS and CDR2 FNYEAQ. Trimming removed 5 bases from V and 11 bases from J, with 16 bases in between. CDR3 length equals 13 residues.

This clonotype was observed a few times. This chain uses TRBV12-3 or TRBV12-4 with TRBJ2-3, with 13 bases that match TRBD2. The V segment lost 2 bases and the J segment 2 bases; nucleotides outside the gene matches: 10. This CDR3 is 19 amino acids long. This CDR3 reads CASSLRGWTSGRITDTQYF. The DNA of the CDR3 is TGTGCCAGCAGTTTACGAGGCTGGACTAGCGGGAGAATCACAGATACGCAGTATTTT.

The J gene is TRBJ2-5, the V gene TRBV9, with 7 bases fitting TRBD1. Germline CDR1 SGDLS, CDR2 YYNGEE. Trimming cost V 3 bases and J 10 bases; bases outside gene matches: 6. CDR3 length: 12 residues. Written as DNA, the CDR3 is TGTGCCAGCAGCGGCGACAGGGTGAGCCAGTACTTC. Its translation is CASSGDRVSQYF.

This clonotype was recorded many times. The rearrangement links TRBV20-1 to TRBJ2-4; D is unclear. Germline CDR1 DFQATT, CDR2 SNEGSKA (reference sequence). The CDR3 contains 14 residues. Trimming pared 0 bases from V and 1 base from J, leaving 7 bases between. The CDR3 protein is CSAREPYAKNIQYF. CDR3 in DNA: TGCAGTGCTAGAGAGCCGTATGCCAAAAACATTCAGTACTTC.

This rearrangement joins TRBV5-1 to TRBJ2-1; D gene ambiguous. V gave up 0 bases and J gave up 5 bases, with 9 bases separating them. The CDR3 loop spans 14 amino acids. In germline, CDR1 is SGHRS, CDR2 YFSETQ. The CDR3 bases are TGCGCCAGCAGCTTGGTGGCCAGCCACAATGAGCAGTTCTTC. It encodes CASSLVASHNEQFF.

In its sample, this clonotype was seen many times. The chain combines TRBV5-1 with TRBJ2-7; 8 bases line up with TRBD1. The V segment lost 3 bases and the J segment 6 bases; nucleotides outside the gene matches: 2. This CDR3 has 12 amino acids. Germline lookup yields CDR1 SGHRS and CDR2 YFSETQ. The CDR3 protein is CASSYGQGEQYF. The CDR3 coding sequence is TGCGCCAGCAGCTACGGACAGGGCGAGCAGTACTTC.

This clonotype was recorded a few times. The chain links TRBV20-1 to TRBJ2-2; 9 bases agree with TRBD1. The CDR3 spans 14 residues. CDR1 and CDR2 (germline): DFQATT, SNEGSKA (reference sequence). Unmatched junction bases numbered 2, after V lost 6 bases and J lost 0 bases. DNA for the CDR3: TGCAGTGCGGACAGGGGACCGAACACCGGGGAGCTGTTTTTT. Residues: CSADRGPNTGELFF.